The 8 T cell receptor beta chains reported below all come from one sample, sequenced in a study of Ad26.COV2.S vaccination and SARS-CoV-2 variants. Measured with immunoSEQ multiplex PCR; TCRdb has only the in-frame clones, and not every one. The table lists over 400,000 clones, approximately 90% of them singletons. The sample's treatment: around 19 received Ad26.COV2.S at low or high dose, single or two shots; about 5 received placebo; per-sample allocation not given. Samples were taken on day 63 after the first vaccine or placebo injection. Sequencing was performed on peripheral blood, taken in a trial of Ad26.COV2.S vaccine versus placebo. These receptors all come from a person aged 18 to 65 who received the Ad26.COV2.S COVID-19 vaccine or a placebo.

The chain has TRBV4-3 and TRBJ2-7, with D possibly being TRBD1 (5 bases). The CDR3 length is 15 residues. V was clipped by 0 bases and J by 2 bases, with 11 bases between them. From germline, CDR1 is LGHNA and CDR2 YSLEER. The CDR3 loop reads CASSQEGQGPYEQYF. DNA for the CDR3: TGCGCCAGCAGCCAAGAAGGCCAGGGTCCCTACGAGCAGTACTTC.

V usage is TRBV19 and J usage is TRBJ1-1; the D is unclear. CDR3 length equals 13 residues. Trimming pared 3 bases from V and 3 bases from J, leaving 8 bases between. Germline values: CDR1 LNHDA, CDR2 SQIVND (reference sequence). Here the CDR3 reads CASSILGYTEAFF. The CDR3 coding sequence is TGTGCCAGTAGTATTTTGGGGTACACTGAAGCTTTCTTT.

As for this clone: One end of the junction varies from germline; a read error may be responsible. The V call is TRBV9, the J call TRBJ2-7; D may be TRBD2 (6 bases). CDR3 length: 13 residues. Germline CDR1 and CDR2: SGDLS and YYNGEE. The CDR3, as DNA: TGTGCCAGCAGCCCCGGGATAGCGGCCCACTTAAACTTC. Protein sequence: CASSPGIAAHLNF.

The chain links TRBV6-6 to TRBJ2-3, with TRBD2 identical over 8 bases. Trimming took 0 bases from V and 0 from J; bases not matched to a gene: 2. The CDR3 is 16 amino acids. Germline V gene data show CDR1 as MNHNY and CDR2 as SVGAGI (reference sequence). The CDR3 here is CASSYSVAGSTDTQYF. The CDR3 DNA sequence: TGTGCCAGCAGTTACTCGGTAGCGGGGAGCACAGATACGCAGTATTTT.

V usage is TRBV6-2 or TRBV6-3 and J usage is TRBJ2-3; 7 bases agree with TRBD2. From germline, CDR1 is MNHEY and CDR2 SVGEGT. The CDR3 totals 16 residues. Trimming at V came to 0 bases and at J to 5 bases, leaving 8 bases not matched to a gene. The CDR3 DNA follows: TGTGCCAGCAGTTACTCAACGGGGGGAGACCGAGATACGCAGTATTTT. Its protein is CASSYSTGGDRDTQYF.

The rearrangement links TRBV5-1 to TRBJ2-2; 9 nucleotides align to TRBD1. Germline assignment: CDR1 SGHRS and CDR2 YFSETQ. The ends lost 4 bases at V and 9 bases at J; junction bases unmatched: 7. The CDR3 runs 14 residues. CDR3 residues: CASSGSGQGRELFF. CDR3 in DNA: TGCGCCAGCAGCGGATCGGGACAGGGTAGGGAGCTGTTTTTT. Based on the CDR3 plus reference TRBV5-1 and TRBJ2-2, the full variable domain is KAGVTQTPRYLIKTRGQQVTLSCSPISGHRSVSWYQQTPGQGLQFLFEYFSETQRNKGNFPGRFSGRQFSNSRSEMNVSTLELGDSALYLCASSGSGQGRELFFGEGSRLTVL.

The J gene is TRBJ2-7, the V gene TRBV6-2 or TRBV6-3; unclear D gene. The CDR3 covers 11 residues. Per the germline V gene, CDR1 is MNHEY and CDR2 is SVGEGT. V gave up 1 base and J gave up 13 bases, with 11 bases separating them. CDR3 protein: CASSYLSDRYF. The CDR3 coding sequence is TGTGCCAGCAGTTACTTATCAGATAGATACTTC.

The chain is built from TRBV30 and TRBJ1-3, with D uncertain. Deletions cut 2 bases from V and 3 bases from J, with 11 bases between. The CDR3 loop spans 14 amino acids. Germline V gene sequence: CDR1 GTSNPN, CDR2 SVGIG (reference sequence). CDR3 bases: TGTGCCTGGAGTCGAACAGCAAGTGGAAACACCATATATTTT. Its protein is CAWSRTASGNTIYF.